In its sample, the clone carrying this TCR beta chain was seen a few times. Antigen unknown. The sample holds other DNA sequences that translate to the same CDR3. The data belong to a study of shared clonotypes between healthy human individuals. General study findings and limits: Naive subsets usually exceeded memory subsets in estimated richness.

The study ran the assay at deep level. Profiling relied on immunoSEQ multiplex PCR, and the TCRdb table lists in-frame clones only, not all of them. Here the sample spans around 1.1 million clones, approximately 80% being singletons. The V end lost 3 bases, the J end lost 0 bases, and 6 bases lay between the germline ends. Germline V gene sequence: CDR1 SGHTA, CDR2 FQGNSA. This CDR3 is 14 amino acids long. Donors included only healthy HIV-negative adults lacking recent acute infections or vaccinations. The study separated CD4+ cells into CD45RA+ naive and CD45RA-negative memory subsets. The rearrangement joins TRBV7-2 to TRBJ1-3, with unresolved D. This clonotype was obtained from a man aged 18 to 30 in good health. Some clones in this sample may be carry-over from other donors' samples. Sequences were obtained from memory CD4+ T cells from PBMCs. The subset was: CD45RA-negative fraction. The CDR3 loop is CASSFGFSGNTIYF. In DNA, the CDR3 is TGTGCCAGCAGCTTCGGATTCTCTGGAAACACCATATATTTT.